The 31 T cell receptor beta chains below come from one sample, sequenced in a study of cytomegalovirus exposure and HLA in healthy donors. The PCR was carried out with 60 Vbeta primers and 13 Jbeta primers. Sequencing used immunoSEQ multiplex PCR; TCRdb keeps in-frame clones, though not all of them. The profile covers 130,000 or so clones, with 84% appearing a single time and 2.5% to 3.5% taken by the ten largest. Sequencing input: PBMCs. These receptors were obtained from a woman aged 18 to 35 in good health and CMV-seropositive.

The DNA of the CDR3 is TGTGCCAGCAGTGTATTTGAGTCCTACGAGCAGTACTTC. As protein: CASSVFESYEQYF. This chain links TRBV6-1 with TRBJ2-7; D call uncertain. V was shortened by 4 bases and J by 1 base, with 8 bases between the two germline ends. CDR1 and CDR2 from the germline V gene are MNHNS and SASEGT. The CDR3 runs to 13 residues.

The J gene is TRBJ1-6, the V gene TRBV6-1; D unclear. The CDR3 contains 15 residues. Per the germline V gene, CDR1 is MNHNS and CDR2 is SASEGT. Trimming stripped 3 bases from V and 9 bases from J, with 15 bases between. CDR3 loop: CASSDGEGESSPLHF. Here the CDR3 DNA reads TGTGCCAGCAGTGACGGGGAGGGAGAAAGTTCACCCCTCCACTTT.

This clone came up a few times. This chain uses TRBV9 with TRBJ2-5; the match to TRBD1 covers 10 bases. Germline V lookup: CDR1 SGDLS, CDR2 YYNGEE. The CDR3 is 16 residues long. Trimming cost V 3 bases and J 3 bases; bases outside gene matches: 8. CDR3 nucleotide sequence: TGTGCCAGCAGCGATCACCGGGGGACAGGGGAAGAGACCCAGTACTTC. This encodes CASSDHRGTGEETQYF.

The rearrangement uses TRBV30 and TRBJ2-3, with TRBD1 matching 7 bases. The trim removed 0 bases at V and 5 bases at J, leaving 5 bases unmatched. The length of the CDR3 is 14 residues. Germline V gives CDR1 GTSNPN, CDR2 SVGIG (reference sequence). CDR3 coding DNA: TGTGCCTGGAGTGTACTCAGGGGGTTAGATACGCAGTATTTT. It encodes CAWSVLRGLDTQYF.

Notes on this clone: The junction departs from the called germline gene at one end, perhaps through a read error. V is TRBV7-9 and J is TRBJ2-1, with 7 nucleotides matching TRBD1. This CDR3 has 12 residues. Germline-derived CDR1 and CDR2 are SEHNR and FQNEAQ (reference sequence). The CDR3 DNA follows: TGTTCCAGCAGCTTTCAGGGGGATGAGCAGTTCTTC. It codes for CSSSFQGDEQFF.

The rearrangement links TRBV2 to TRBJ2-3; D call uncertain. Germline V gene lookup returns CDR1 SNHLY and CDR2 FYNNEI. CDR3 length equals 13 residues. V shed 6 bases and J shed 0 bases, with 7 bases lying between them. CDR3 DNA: TGTGCCAGCAGGTTAGATAGCACAGATACGCAGTATTTT. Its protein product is CASRLDSTDTQYF. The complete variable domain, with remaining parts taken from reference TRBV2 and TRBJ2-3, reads EPEVTQTPSHQVTQMGQEVILRCVPISNHLYFYWYRQILGQKVEFLVSFYNNEISEKSEIFDDQFSVERPDGSNFTLKIRSTKLEDSAMYFCASRLDSTDTQYFGPGTRLTVL.

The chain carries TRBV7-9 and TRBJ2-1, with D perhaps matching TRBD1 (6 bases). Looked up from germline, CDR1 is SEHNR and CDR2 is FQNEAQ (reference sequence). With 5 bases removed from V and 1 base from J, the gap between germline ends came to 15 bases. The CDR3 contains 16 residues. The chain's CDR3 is CASSPQGGLSYNEQFF. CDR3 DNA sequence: TGTGCCAGCAGCCCACAGGGCGGGCTTTCCTACAATGAGCAGTTCTTC.

The CDR3 nucleotides read TGTGCCAGCAGCTTCCCGACTAGACCCTCCTACAATGAGCAGTTCTTC. It yields the protein CASSFPTRPSYNEQFF. This sequence joins TRBV7-9 and TRBJ2-1; maybe TRBD2 (6 bases). The V end was cut by 3 bases, the J end by 0 bases, with 12 bases between. The germline V gene encodes CDR1 SEHNR and CDR2 FQNEAQ (reference sequence). The CDR3 is 16 amino acids.

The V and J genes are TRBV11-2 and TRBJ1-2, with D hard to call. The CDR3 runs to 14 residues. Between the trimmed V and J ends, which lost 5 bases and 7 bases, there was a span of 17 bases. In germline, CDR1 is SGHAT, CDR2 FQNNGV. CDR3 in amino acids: CASSPLAGKGGYTF. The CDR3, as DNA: TGTGCCAGCAGCCCATTGGCGGGGAAAGGTGGCTACACCTTC. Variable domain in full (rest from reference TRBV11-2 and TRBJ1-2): EAGVAQSPRYKIIEKRQSVAFWCNPISGHATLYWYQQILGQGPKLLIQFQNNGVVDDSQLPKDRFSAERLKGVDSTLKIQPAKLEDSAVYLCASSPLAGKGGYTFGSGTRLTVV.

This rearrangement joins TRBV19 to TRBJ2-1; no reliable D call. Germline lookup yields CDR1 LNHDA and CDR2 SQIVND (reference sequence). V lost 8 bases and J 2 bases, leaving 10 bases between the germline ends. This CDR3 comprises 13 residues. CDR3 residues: CASGTLPYNEQFF. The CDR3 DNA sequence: TGTGCCAGTGGAACACTACCCTACAATGAGCAGTTCTTC.

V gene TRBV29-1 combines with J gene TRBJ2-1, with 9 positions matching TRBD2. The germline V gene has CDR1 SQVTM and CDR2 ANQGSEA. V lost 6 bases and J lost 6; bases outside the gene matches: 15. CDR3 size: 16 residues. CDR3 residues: CSVCPGSGGVCNEQFF. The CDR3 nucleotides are TGCAGCGTATGCCCCGGTAGCGGGGGTGTCTGCAATGAGCAGTTCTTC.

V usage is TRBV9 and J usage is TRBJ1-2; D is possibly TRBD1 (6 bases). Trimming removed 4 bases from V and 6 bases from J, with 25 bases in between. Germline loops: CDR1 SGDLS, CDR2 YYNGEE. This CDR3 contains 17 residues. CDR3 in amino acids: CASSPRTVIARGDGYTF. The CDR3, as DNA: TGTGCCAGCAGCCCGCGGACAGTGATAGCCCGTGGGGATGGCTACACCTTC.

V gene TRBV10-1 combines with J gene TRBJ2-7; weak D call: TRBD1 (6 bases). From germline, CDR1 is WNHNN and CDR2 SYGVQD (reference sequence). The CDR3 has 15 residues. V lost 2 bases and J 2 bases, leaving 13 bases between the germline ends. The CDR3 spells CASSEPRGGPYEQYF. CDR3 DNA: TGCGCCAGCAGTGAGCCCAGGGGTGGCCCCTACGAGCAGTACTTC.

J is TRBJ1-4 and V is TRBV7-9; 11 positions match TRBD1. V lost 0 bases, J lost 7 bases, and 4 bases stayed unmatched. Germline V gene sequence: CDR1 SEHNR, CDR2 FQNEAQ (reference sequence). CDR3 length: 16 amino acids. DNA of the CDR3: TGTGCCAGCAGCTTAGCGCGGACAGGGGGCAGTGAAAAACTGTTTTTT. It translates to CASSLARTGGSEKLFF.

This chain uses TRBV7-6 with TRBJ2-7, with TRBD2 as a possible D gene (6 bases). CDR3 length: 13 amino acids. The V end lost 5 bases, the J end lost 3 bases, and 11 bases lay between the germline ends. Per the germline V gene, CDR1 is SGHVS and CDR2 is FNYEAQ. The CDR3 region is CASSRTNNYEQYF. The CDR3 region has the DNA TGTGCCAGCAGCAGGACTAACAACTACGAGCAGTACTTC.

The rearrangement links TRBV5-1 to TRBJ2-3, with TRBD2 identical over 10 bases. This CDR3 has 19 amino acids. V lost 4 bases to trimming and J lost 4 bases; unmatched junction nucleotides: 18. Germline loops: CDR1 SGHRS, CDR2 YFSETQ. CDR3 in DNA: TGCGCCAGCAGCAGGGGGATGGGCAGACTAGCGGGTATTGCAGATACGCAGTATTTT. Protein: CASSRGMGRLAGIADTQYF.

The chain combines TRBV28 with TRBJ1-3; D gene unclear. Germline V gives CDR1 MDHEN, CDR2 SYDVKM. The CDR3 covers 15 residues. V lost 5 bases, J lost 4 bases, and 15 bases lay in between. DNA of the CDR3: TGTGCCAGCAGTCCTCCTACGGGTTGGGGAAACACCATATATTTT. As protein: CASSPPTGWGNTIYF.

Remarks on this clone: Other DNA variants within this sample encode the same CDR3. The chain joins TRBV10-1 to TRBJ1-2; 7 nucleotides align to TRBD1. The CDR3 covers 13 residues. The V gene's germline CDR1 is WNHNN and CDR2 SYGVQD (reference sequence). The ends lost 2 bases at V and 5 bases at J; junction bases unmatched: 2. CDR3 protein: CASSETTGYGYTF. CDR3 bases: TGCGCCAGCAGTGAGACGACAGGGTATGGCTACACCTTC.

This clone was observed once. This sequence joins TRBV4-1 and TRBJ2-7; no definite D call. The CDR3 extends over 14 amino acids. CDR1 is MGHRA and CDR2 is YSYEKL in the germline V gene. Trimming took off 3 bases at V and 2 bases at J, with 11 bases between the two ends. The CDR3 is CASSHPAAAYEQYF. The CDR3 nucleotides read TGCGCCAGCAGCCACCCCGCGGCGGCCTACGAGCAGTACTTC.

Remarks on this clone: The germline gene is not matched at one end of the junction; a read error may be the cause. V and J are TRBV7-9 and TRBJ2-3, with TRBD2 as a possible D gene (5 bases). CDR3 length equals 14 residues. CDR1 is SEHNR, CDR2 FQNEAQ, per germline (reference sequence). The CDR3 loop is CSSSLGASTDTQYF. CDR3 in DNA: TGTTCCAGCAGCTTGGGAGCTAGCACAGATACGCAGTATTTT.

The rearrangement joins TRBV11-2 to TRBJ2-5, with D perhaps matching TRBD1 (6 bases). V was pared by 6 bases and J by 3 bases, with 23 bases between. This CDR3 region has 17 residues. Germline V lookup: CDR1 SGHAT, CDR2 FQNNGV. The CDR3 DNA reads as TGTGCCAGCAGAGAAAATCCCCGGTGGGGGCTAAAAGAGACCCAGTACTTC. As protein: CASRENPRWGLKETQYF.

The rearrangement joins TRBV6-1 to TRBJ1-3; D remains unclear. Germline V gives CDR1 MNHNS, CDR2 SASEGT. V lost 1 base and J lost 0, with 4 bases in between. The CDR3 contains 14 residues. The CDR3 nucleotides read TGTGCCAGCAGTGAAGACAGCTCTGGAAACACCATATATTTT. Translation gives CASSEDSSGNTIYF.

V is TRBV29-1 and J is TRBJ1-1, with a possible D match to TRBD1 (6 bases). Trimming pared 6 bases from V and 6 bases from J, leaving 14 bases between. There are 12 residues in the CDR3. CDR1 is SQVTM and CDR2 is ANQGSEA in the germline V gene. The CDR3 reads CSVKGGEAEAFF. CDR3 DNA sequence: TGCAGCGTAAAGGGGGGGGAGGCTGAAGCTTTCTTT.

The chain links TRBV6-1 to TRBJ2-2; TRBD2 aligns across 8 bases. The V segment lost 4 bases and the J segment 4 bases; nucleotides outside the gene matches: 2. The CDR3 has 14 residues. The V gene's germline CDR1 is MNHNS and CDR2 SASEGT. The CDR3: CASSGGLGTGELFF. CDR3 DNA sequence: TGTGCCAGCAGTGGGGGACTAGGCACCGGGGAGCTGTTTTTT.

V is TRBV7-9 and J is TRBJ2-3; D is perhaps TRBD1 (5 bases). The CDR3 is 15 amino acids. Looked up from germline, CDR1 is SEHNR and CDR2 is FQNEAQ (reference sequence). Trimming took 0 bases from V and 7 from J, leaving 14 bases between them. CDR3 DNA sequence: TGTGCCAGCAGCTTAGCGACAGAAACGTCAAATACGCAGTATTTT. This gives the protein CASSLATETSNTQYF.

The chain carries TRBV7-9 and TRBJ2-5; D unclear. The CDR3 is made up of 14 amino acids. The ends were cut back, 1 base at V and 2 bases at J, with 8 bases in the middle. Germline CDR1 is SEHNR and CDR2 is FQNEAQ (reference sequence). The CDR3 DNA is TGTGCCAGCAGCTTAGGAGCGCGGCAAGAGACCCAGTACTTC. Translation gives CASSLGARQETQYF. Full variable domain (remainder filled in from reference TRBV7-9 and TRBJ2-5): DTGVSQNPRHKITKRGQNVTFRCDPISEHNRLYWYRQTLGQGPEFLTYFQNEAQLEKSRLLSDRFSAERPKGSFSTLEIQRTEQGDSAMYLCASSLGARQETQYFGPGTRLLVL.

DNA for the CDR3: TGTGCCAGCAGCGGGGACAGGGGTACAGATACGCAGTATTTT. Residues: CASSGDRGTDTQYF. This rearrangement joins TRBV5-4 to TRBJ2-3, with TRBD1 matching 10 bases. Germline assignment: CDR1 SGHNT and CDR2 YYREEE (reference sequence). The CDR3 totals 14 residues. With V trimmed by 4 bases and J by 3 bases, 2 bases remained unmatched.

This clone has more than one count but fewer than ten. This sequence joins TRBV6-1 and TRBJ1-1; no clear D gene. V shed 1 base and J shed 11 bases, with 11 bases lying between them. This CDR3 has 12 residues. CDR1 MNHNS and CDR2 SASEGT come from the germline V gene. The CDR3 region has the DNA TGTGCCAGCAGTGAAGTAGGAAGAGGGGCTTTCTTT. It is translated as CASSEVGRGAFF.

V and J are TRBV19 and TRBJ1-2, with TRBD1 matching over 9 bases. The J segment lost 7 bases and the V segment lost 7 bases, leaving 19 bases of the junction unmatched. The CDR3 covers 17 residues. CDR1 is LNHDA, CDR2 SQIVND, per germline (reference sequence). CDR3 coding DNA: TGTGCCAGTACCGATCCTCCCGGGACAGGGCTGGGCGTTGGCTACACCTTC. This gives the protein CASTDPPGTGLGVGYTF.

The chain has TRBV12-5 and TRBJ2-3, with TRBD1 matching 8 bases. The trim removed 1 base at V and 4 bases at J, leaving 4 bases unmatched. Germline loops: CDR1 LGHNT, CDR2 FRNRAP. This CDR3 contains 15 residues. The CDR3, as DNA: TGTGCTAGTGGTTTGGCCGGGACAGGAGCAGATACGCAGTATTTT. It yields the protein CASGLAGTGADTQYF. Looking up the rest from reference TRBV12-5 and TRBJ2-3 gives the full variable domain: DARVTQTPRHKVTEMGQEVTMRCQPILGHNTVFWYRQTMMQGLELLAYFRNRAPLDDSGMPKDRFSAEMPDATLATLKIQPSEPRDSAVYFCASGLAGTGADTQYFGPGTRLTVL.

CDR3 coding DNA: TGTGCCAGCAGCCGTATGACAGGGGGGACAGATACGCAGTATTTT. This codes for CASSRMTGGTDTQYF. This chain links TRBV7-2 with TRBJ2-3, with 9 bases aligning to TRBD1. V lost 5 bases to trimming and J lost 3 bases; unmatched junction nucleotides: 6. The CDR3 totals 15 residues. Germline assignment: CDR1 SGHTA and CDR2 FQGNSA. The variable domain in full, with the rest retrieved from reference TRBV7-2 and TRBJ2-3, is GAGVSQSPSNKVTEKGKDVELRCDPISGHTALYWYRQSLGQGLEFLIYFQGNSAPDKSGLPSDRFSAERTGGSVSTLTIQRTQQEDSAVYLCASSRMTGGTDTQYFGPGTRLTVL.